This passage covers 3 T cell receptor beta chains from one sample sequenced in a study of cytomegalovirus exposure and HLA in healthy donors. The PCR contained 60 Vbeta and 13 Jbeta primers. Repertoires were generated with immunoSEQ multiplex PCR, while TCRdb's copy carries only in-frame clones and drops some. This sample carries 80,000 to 90,000 clones, roughly four fifths of them seen once, and the ten largest clones take under 2%. The sample was PBMCs. These receptors were collected from a young woman in good health and CMV-seronegative.

The chain is built from TRBV9 and TRBJ2-1; 7 bases are shared with TRBD2. The V gene end was trimmed by 3 bases and the J gene end by 5 bases; junction bases not matched to a gene: 14. The germline gives CDR1 SGDLS, CDR2 YYNGEE. This CDR3 spans 17 amino acids. The CDR3 DNA follows: TGTGCCAGCAGCGGCCATCCCATAGCGGGCCTAAACAATGAGCAGTTCTTC. Translation: CASSGHPIAGLNNEQFF. Combining the CDR3 with reference TRBV9 and TRBJ2-1 gives the whole variable domain DSGVTQTPKHLITATGQRVTLRCSPRSGDLSVYWYQQSLDQGLQFLIQYYNGEERAKGNILERFSAQQFPDLHSELNLSSLELGDSALYFCASSGHPIAGLNNEQFFGPGTRLTVL.

In this sample, this clone turned up a few times. The chain combines TRBV9 with TRBJ2-2, with D perhaps TRBD1 (5 bases). The CDR3 covers 14 residues. Germline V gene data show CDR1 as SGDLS and CDR2 as YYNGEE. Between the trimmed V and J ends, which lost 2 bases and 1 base, there was a span of 6 bases. CDR3 bases: TGTGCCAGCAGCGTTACAGGGAACACCGGGGAGCTGTTTTTT. Translating gives CASSVTGNTGELFF.

The chain combines TRBV7-8 with TRBJ1-2, with a weak D call TRBD1 (5 bases). V lost 0 bases to trimming and J lost 7 bases, with 15 bases between them. The germline V gene encodes CDR1 SGHVS and CDR2 FQNEAQ. This CDR3 is built from 15 residues. CDR3 sequence (DNA): TGTGCCAGCAGCTTAGCTGGCCAGGGAATTCGTGGCTACACCTTC. This gives the protein CASSLAGQGIRGYTF. Together with reference TRBV7-8 and TRBJ1-2, the CDR3 gives the full variable domain: GAGVSQSPRYKVAKRGQDVALRCDPISGHVSLFWYQQALGQGPEFLTYFQNEAQLDKSGLPSDRFFAERPEGSVSTLKIQRTQQEDSAVYLCASSLAGQGIRGYTFGSGTRLTVV.